This T cell receptor beta chain was sequenced in a study of human T cells and chemical hapten exposure. Across the whole study: Yields of TCR per sample differed, chiefly owing to small differences in pooled library volume.

CDR3 length: 14 amino acids. Germline V gene lookup returns CDR1 DFQATT and CDR2 SNEGSKA (reference sequence). The V and J ends lost 4 bases and 6 bases, in that order; junction bases with no gene match: 10. Study-wide points: The presence of alopecia in the donors means their immune response may differ from healthy people's.

Time point indicated: patch test 3, about 24 weeks after DPC sensitization. Treatment indicated: therapeutic diphenylcyclopropenone sensitization with weekly scalp DPC. This clonotype was detected only a few times. Its target is not known. Via MiXCR, TCRdb re-called the RACE reads, giving one row per CDR3 protein. The table shows approximately 88,000 distinct CDR3 sequences, with around 13% occurring only once. The V call is TRBV20-1, the J call TRBJ2-7, with 9 bases identical to TRBD2. This clonotype was obtained from a woman aged 50 to 60 with alopecia areata. Some clones in this sample may be carry-over from other donors' samples. The source was whole blood, collected in connection with sensitization to the hapten diphenylcyclopropenone (DPC). In nucleotides, the CDR3 is TGCAGTGCTACGATCCTAGCGGGATCTGTCGAGCAGTACTTC. Translated, it gives CSATILAGSVEQYF.